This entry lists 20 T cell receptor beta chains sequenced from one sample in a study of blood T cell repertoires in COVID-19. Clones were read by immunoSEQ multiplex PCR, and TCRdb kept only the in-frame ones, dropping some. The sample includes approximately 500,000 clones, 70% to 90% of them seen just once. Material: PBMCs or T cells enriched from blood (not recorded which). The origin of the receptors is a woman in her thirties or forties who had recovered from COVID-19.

The CDR3 protein is CASSLTQVSEAFF. The CDR3 nucleotides read TGTGCCAGCAGCTTAACACAGGTATCTGAAGCTTTCTTT. V usage is TRBV7-6 and J usage is TRBJ1-1, with D tentatively TRBD1 (5 bases). The CDR3 loop spans 13 amino acids. V dropped 2 bases and J dropped 6 bases, with 10 bases sitting between them. Germline CDR1 is SGHVS and CDR2 is FNYEAQ.

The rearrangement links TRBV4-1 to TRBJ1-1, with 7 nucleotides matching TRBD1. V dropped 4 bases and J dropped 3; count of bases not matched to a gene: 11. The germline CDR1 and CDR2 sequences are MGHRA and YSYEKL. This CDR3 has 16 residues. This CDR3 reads CASSRPGQWTHTEAFF. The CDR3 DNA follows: TGCGCCAGCAGCCGCCCGGGACAGTGGACCCACACTGAAGCTTTCTTT.

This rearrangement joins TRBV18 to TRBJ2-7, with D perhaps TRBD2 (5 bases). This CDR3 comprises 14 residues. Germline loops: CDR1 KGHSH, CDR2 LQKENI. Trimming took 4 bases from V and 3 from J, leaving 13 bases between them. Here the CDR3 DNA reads TGTGCCAGCTCACAAGGCCGGGATATCTACGAGCAGTACTTC. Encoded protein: CASSQGRDIYEQYF.

This CDR3 reads CASSLQHLNSPLHF. In nucleotides, the CDR3 is TGTGCCAGCAGCTTGCAACACCTTAATTCACCCCTCCACTTT. The genes are TRBV11-2 and TRBJ1-6, with D unclear. V dropped 3 bases and J dropped 6 bases, with 9 bases sitting between them. Per the germline V gene, CDR1 is SGHAT and CDR2 is FQNNGV. The CDR3 runs to 14 residues.

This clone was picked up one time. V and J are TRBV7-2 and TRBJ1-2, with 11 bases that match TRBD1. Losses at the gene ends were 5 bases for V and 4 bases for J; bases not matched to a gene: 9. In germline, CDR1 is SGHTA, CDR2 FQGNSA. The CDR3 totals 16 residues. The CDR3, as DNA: TGTGCCAGCAGCGCCCTCCGGGACAGGGGGGCCTATGGCTACACCTTC. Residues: CASSALRDRGAYGYTF.

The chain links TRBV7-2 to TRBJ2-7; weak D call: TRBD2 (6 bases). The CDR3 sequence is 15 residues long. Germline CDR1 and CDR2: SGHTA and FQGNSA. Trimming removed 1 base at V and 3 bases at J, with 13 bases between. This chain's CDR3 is CASSLDSGLNYEQYF. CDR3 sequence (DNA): TGTGCCAGCAGCTTAGATTCGGGACTGAACTACGAGCAGTACTTC.

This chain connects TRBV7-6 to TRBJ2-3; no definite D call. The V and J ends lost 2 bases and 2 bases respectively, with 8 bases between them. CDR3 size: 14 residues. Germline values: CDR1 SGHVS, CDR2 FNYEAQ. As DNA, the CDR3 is TGTGCCAGCAGCTTACGAGTATCCACAGATACGCAGTATTTT. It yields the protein CASSLRVSTDTQYF.

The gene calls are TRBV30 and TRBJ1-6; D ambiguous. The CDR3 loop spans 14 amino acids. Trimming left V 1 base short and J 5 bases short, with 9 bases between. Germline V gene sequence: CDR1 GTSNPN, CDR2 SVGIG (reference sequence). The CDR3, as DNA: TGTGCCTGGAGTGAGATCAGTCATAATTCACCCCTCCACTTT. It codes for CAWSEISHNSPLHF.

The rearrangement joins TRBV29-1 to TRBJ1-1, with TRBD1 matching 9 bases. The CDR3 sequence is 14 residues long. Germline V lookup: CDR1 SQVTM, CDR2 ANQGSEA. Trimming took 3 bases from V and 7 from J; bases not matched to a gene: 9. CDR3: CSVERADRGREAFF. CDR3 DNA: TGCAGCGTTGAGAGGGCGGACAGGGGCCGTGAAGCTTTCTTT.

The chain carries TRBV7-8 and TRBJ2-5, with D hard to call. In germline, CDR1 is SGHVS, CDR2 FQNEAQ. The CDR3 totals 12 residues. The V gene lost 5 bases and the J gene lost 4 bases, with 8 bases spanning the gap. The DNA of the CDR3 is TGTGCCAGCAGCCCACCTATAGAGACCCAGTACTTC. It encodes CASSPPIETQYF.

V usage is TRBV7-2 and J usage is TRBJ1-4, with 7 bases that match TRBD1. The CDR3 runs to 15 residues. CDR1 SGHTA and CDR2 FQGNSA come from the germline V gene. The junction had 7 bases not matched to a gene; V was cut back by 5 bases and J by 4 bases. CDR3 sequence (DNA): TGTGCCAGCAGCGAGACAGGACAGGTTAATGAAAAACTGTTTTTT. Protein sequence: CASSETGQVNEKLFF. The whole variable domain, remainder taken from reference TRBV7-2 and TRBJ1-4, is GAGVSQSPSNKVTEKGKDVELRCDPISGHTALYWYRQSLGQGLEFLIYFQGNSAPDKSGLPSDRFSAERTGGSVSTLTIQRTQQEDSAVYLCASSETGQVNEKLFFGSGTQLSVL.

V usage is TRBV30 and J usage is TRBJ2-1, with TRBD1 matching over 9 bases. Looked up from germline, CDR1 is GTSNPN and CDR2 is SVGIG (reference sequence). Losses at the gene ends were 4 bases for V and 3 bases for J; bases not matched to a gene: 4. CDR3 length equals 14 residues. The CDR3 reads CAWTHRGLYNEQFF. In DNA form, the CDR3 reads TGTGCCTGGACCCACAGGGGGCTCTACAATGAGCAGTTCTTC.

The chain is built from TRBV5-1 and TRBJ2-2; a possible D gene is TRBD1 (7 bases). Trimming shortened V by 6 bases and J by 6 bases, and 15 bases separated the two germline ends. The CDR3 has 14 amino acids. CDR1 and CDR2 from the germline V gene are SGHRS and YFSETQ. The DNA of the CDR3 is TGCGCCAGCATCTCGACAGGGAGGCCCGGGGAGCTGTTTTTT. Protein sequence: CASISTGRPGELFF.

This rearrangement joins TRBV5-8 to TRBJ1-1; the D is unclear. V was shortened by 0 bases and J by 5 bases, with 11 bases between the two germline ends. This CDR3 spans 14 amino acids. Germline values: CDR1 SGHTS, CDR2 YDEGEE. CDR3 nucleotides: TGTGCCAGCAGCTTGGGGCTGGAGTTAACTGAAGCTTTCTTT. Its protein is CASSLGLELTEAFF.

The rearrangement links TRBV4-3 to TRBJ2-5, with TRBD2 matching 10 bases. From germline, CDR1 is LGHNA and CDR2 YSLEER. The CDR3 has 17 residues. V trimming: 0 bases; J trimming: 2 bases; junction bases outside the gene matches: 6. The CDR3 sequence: CASSQDPSGSGQETQYF. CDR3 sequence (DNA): TGCGCCAGCAGCCAAGACCCTAGCGGGAGTGGACAAGAGACCCAGTACTTC.

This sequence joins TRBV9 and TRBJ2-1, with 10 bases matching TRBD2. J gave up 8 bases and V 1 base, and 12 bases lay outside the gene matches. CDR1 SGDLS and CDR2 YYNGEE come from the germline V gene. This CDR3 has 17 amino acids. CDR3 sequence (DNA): TGTGCCAGCAGCGTAATCCCCTCAGGGACTAGCGTGGATGAGCAGTTCTTC. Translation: CASSVIPSGTSVDEQFF. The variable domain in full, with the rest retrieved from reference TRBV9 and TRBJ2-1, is DSGVTQTPKHLITATGQRVTLRCSPRSGDLSVYWYQQSLDQGLQFLIQYYNGEERAKGNILERFSAQQFPDLHSELNLSSLELGDSALYFCASSVIPSGTSVDEQFFGPGTRLTVL.

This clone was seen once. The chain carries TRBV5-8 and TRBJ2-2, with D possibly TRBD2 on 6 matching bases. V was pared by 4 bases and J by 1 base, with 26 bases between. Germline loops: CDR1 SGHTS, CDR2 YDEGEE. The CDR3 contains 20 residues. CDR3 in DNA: TGTGCCAGCAGCCGTCCAGAAGGGTGGGAGGTTCATCTGAACACCGGGGAGCTGTTTTTT. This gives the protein CASSRPEGWEVHLNTGELFF. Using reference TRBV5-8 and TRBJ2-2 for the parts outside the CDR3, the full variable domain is EAGVTQSPTHLIKTRGQQATLRCSPISGHTSVYWYQQALGLGLQFLLWYDEGEERNRGNFPPRFSGRQFPNYSSELNVNALELEDSALYLCASSRPEGWEVHLNTGELFFGEGSRLTVL.

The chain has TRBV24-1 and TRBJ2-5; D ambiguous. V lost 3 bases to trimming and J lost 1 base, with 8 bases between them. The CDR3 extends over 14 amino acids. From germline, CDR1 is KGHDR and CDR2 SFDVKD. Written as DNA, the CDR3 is TGTGCCACCAGTGATCCCGGGTCCCAAGAGACCCAGTACTTC. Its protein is CATSDPGSQETQYF.

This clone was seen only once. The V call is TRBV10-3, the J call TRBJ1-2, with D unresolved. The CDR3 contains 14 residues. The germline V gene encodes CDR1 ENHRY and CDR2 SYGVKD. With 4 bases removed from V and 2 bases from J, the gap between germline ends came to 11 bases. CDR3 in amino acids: CAISGGSENYGYTF. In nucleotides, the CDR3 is TGTGCCATCAGTGGAGGCAGTGAGAACTATGGCTACACCTTC.

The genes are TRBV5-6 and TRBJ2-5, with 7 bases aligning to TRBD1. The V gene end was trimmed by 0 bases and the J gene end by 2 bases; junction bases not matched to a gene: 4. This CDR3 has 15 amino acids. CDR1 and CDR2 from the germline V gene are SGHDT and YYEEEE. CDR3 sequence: CASSLDPGGQETQYF. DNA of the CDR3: TGTGCCAGCAGCTTGGATCCAGGGGGACAAGAGACCCAGTACTTC.